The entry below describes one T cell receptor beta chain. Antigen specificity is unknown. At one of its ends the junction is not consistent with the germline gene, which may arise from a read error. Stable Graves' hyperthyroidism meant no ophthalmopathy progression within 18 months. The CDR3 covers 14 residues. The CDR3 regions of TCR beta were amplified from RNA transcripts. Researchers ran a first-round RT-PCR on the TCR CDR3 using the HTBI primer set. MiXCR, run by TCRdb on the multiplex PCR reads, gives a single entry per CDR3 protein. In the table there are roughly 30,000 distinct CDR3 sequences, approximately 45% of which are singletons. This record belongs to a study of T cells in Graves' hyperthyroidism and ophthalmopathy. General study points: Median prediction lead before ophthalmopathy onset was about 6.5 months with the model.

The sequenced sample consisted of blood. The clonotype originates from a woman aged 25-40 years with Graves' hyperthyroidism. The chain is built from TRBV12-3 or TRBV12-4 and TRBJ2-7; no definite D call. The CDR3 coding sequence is TGTGCCAGCAGTTTTCATTCAACTTACTACGCGCAGTACTTC. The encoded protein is CASSFHSTYYAQYF.